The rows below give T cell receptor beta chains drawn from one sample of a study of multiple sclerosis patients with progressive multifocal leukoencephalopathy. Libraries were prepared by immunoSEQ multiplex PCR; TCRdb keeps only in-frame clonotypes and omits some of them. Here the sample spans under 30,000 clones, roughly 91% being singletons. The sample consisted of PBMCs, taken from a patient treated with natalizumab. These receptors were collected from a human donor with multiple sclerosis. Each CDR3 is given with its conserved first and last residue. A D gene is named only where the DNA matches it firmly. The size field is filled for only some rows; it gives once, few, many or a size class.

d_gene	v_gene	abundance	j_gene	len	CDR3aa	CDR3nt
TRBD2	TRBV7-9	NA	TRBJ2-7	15	CASSLVGSGNYEQYF	TGTGCCAGCAGCTTAGTTGGTAGCGGGAACTACGAGCAGTACTTC
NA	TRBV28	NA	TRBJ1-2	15	CASSAGGANSYGYTF	TGTGCCAGCAGTGCCGGGGGCGCGAACTCGTATGGCTACACCTTC
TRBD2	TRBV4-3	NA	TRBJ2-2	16	CASSQGLAGRGGELFF	TGCGCCAGCAGCCAAGGACTAGCGGGGAGGGGCGGGGAGCTGTTTTTT
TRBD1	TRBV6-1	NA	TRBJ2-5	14	CASSELAGQGAQYF	TGTGCCAGCAGTGAACTGGCGGGACAGGGGGCGCAGTACTTC
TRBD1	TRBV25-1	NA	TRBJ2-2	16	CASSTRDRGNTGELFF	TGTGCCAGCAGTACGCGGGACAGGGGAAACACCGGGGAGCTGTTTTTT
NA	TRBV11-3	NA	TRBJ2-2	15	CASSLGRMNTGELFF	TGTGCCAGCAGCCTAGGGCGGATGAACACCGGGGAGCTGTTTTTT
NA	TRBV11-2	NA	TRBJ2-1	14	CASSPGLLWYEQFF	TGTGCCAGCAGCCCTGGACTACTATGGTATGAGCAGTTCTTC
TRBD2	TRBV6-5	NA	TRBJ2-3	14	CASRSGGTTDTQYF	TGTGCCAGCAGGTCGGGAGGGACCACAGATACGCAGTATTTT
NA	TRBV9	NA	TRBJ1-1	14	CASSVGLSFTEAFF	TGTGCCAGCAGCGTAGGTCTATCCTTCACTGAAGCTTTCTTT
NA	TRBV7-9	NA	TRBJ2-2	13	CASSVEGGGELFF	TGTGCCAGCAGCGTGGAGGGTGGCGGGGAGCTGTTTTTT
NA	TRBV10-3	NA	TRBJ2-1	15	CAISGLELSYNEQFF	TGTGCCATCAGTGGGTTGGAATTATCCTACAATGAGCAGTTCTTC
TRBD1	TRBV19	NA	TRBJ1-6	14	CAASRDRENSPLHF	TGTGCCGCAAGCCGGGACAGGGAGAATTCACCCCTCCACTTT
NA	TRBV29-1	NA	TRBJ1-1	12	CSVGQENTEAFF	TGCAGCGTTGGACAGGAGAACACTGAAGCTTTCTTT
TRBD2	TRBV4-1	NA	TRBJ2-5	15	CASSFTGTNQETQYF	TGCGCCAGCAGCTTCACCGGGACTAACCAAGAGACCCAGTACTTC
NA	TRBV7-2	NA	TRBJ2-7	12	CASSFERYEQYF	TGTGCCAGCAGCTTTGAGCGGTACGAGCAGTACTTC
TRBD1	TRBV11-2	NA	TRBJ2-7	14	CASSLGTGRYEQYF	TGTGCCAGCAGCCTCGGGACAGGGAGATACGAGCAGTACTTC
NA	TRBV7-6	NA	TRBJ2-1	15	CASSLPGVVYNEQFF	TGTGCCAGCAGCTTACCGGGAGTGGTCTACAATGAACAGTTCTTC
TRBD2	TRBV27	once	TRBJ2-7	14	CASSLGSGRYEQYF	TGTGCCAGCAGTTTGGGAAGCGGGAGGTACGAGCAGTACTTC
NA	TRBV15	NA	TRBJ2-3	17	CATSREGRTTSTDTQYF	TGTGCCACCAGCAGAGAAGGCCGGACCACTAGCACAGATACGCAGTATTTT
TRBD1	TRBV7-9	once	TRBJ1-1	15	CASSLLGTGGLEAFF	TGTGCCAGCAGCTTATTGGGGACAGGGGGCCTTGAAGCTTTCTTT
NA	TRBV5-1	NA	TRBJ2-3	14	CASSFDSYTDTQYF	TGCGCCAGCAGCTTTGATAGCTACACAGATACGCAGTATTTT
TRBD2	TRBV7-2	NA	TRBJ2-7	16	CASSPWGRRGGNEQYF	TGTGCCAGCAGCCCATGGGGCCGCCGCGGGGGGAACGAGCAGTACTTC
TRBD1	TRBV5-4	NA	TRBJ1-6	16	CASGKIQGNGNSPLHF	TGTGCCAGCGGAAAAATACAGGGGAATGGGAATTCACCCCTCCACTTT
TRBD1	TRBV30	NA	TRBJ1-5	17	CAWRPNSGDRGGQPQHF	TGTGCCTGGAGGCCTAATAGCGGGGACAGGGGGGGTCAGCCCCAGCATTTT
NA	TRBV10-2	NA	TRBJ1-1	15	CASSAPRGPNTEAFF	TGCGCCAGCAGTGCCCCCCGGGGCCCGAACACTGAAGCTTTCTTT
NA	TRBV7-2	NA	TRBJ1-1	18	CASSRRTGQGRLNTEAFF	TGTGCCAGCAGCAGAAGGACGGGGCAGGGAAGGCTGAACACTGAAGCTTTCTTT
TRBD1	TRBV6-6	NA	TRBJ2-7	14	CASRKGQGWYEQYF	TGTGCCAGCAGGAAGGGACAGGGTTGGTACGAGCAGTACTTC
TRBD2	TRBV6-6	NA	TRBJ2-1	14	CATAGGRAYNEQFF	TGTGCCACCGCCGGCGGGAGGGCCTACAATGAGCAGTTCTTC
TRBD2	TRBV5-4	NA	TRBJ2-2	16	CASSGGLAGDTGELFF	TGTGCCAGCAGCGGGGGACTAGCGGGAGACACCGGGGAGCTGTTTTTT
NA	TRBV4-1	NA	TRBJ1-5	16	CASSQDGDPNNQPQHF	TGCGCCAGCAGCCAAGATGGTGATCCCAACAATCAGCCCCAGCATTTT
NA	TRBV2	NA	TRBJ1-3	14	CASGRRTSGNTIYF	TGTGCCAGCGGGCGACGGACCTCTGGAAACACCATATATTTT
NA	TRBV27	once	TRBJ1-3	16	CASSPLSLVAGNTIYF	TGTGCCAGCAGCCCCCTCAGTCTAGTTGCTGGAAACACCATATATTTT
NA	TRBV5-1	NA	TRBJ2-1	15	CASSLGWFFYNEQFF	TGCGCCAGCAGCTTGGGTTGGTTTTTCTACAATGAGCAGTTCTTC
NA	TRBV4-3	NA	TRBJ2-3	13	CASSQEFTDTQYF	TGCGCCAGCAGCCAAGAATTCACAGATACGCAGTATTTT
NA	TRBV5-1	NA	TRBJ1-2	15	CASTQTTGVNYGYTF	TGCGCCAGCACGCAAACGACAGGAGTGAACTATGGCTACACCTTC
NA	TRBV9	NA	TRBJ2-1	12	CASSVGLGEQFF	TGTGCCAGCAGCGTAGGACTTGGGGAGCAGTTCTTC
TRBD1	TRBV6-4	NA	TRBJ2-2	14	CASSASGGSGELFF	TGTGCCAGCAGTGCATCAGGGGGCTCCGGGGAGCTGTTTTTT
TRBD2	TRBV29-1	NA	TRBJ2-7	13	CSVGTSPLYEQYF	TGCAGCGTGGGGACTAGCCCTCTCTACGAGCAGTACTTC
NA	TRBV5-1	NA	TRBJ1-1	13	CASSLRRGTEAFF	TGCGCCAGCAGCCTCAGAAGGGGAACTGAAGCTTTCTTT
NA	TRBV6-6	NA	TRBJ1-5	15	CASKDRQGGRQPQHF	TGTGCCAGCAAGGACCGGCAGGGTGGGAGACAGCCCCAGCATTTT
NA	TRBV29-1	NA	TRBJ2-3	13	CSVAGINTDTQYF	TGCAGCGTCGCCGGGATTAACACAGATACGCAGTATTTT
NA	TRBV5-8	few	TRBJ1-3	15	CASSLGFISGNTIYF	TGTGCCAGCAGCCTCGGCTTCATCTCTGGAAACACCATATATTTT
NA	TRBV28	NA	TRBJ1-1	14	CASSLGEIGTEAFF	TGTGCCAGCAGCCTCGGGGAAATAGGCACTGAAGCTTTCTTT
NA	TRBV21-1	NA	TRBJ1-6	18	CASSIYVATQHHNSPLHF	TGTGCCAGCAGTATCTACGTAGCTACACAACATCATAATTCACCCCTCCACTTT
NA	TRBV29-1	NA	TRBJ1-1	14	CSVVWQAFNTEAFF	TGCAGCGTTGTGTGGCAGGCCTTCAACACTGAAGCTTTCTTT
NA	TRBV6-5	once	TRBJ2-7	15	CASSAPHAGAYEQYF	TGTGCCAGCAGTGCCCCCCACGCCGGCGCCTACGAGCAGTACTTC
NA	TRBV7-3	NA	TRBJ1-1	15	CASSLTAGTNTEAFF	TGTGCCAGCAGCTTAACTGCGGGAACGAACACTGAAGCTTTCTTT
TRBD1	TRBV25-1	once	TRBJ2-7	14	CASDAGGAGDEQYF	TGTGCCAGCGATGCAGGGGGCGCCGGGGACGAGCAGTACTTC
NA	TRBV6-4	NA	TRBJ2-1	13	CASSDRAYNEQFF	TGTGCCAGCAGTGACAGGGCCTACAATGAGCAGTTCTTC
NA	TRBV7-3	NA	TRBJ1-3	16	CASSLTPQPSGNTIYF	TGTGCCAGCAGCTTAACTCCACAACCCTCTGGAAACACCATATATTTT
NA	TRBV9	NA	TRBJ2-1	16	CASSKIADLTYNEQFF	TGTGCCAGCAGCAAAATAGCGGATCTGACTTACAATGAGCAGTTCTTC
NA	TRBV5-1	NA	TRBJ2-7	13	CASSLFGDYEQYF	TGCGCCAGCAGCTTGTTCGGAGACTACGAGCAGTACTTC
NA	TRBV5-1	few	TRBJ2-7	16	CASSLAPSGGAYEQYF	TGCGCCAGCAGCTTGGCCCCCTCAGGGGGGGCCTACGAGCAGTACTTC
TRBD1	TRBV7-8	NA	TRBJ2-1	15	CASSRGQGKGNEQFF	TGTGCCAGCAGCCGCGGACAGGGAAAAGGGAATGAGCAGTTCTTC